A single T cell receptor (beta chain) is shown here with its context. Additional DNA sequences in this sample encode the identical CDR3. V gave up 6 bases and J gave up 5 bases, with 13 bases separating them. The CDR3 runs to 13 residues. Germline loops: CDR1 MNHNS, CDR2 SASEGT. Data came from immunoSEQ multiplex PCR; TCRdb stores just in-frame clones and leaves some out. This table has more than 70,000 clones, approximately 91% appearing once. Cells were sorted from thawed PBMC rested overnight and stained with GMM-loaded CD1B tetramer, viability dye and anti-CD3. The lipid loaded on the CD1B tetramers was C32 glucose monomycolate from Rhodococcus equi. Tetramer-sorted PBMC had been CD14 monocyte-depleted before freezing. From each donor, some 100,000 tetramer-negative cells were sorted. This sample stems from a study of T cells in tuberculosis. Study observations and caveats: Some low-affinity tetramer-binding T cells may be absent from this sample.

This sequence was found in an adult woman with latent tuberculosis. The material sequenced was CD1b-GMM tetramer-negative cells sorted from PBMCs. This rearrangement joins TRBV6-1 to TRBJ1-2, with D perhaps TRBD1 (5 bases). CDR3 sequence reads: CASRPDIRYGYTF. Here the CDR3 DNA reads TGTGCCAGCAGGCCGGACATTAGGTATGGCTACACCTTC.